This T cell receptor beta chain was recorded in a study of blood T cell repertoires in COVID-19. Study summary: Sources were T cells, B-cell-depleted T cells, or PBMCs; the material itself was cDNA or gDNA.

In the authors' methods: Nucleated cell counts were estimated from reference gene primer amplification. The method was immunoSEQ multiplex PCR; TCRdb's version includes in-frame clones alone and lacks a portion of them. The D gene and trimming were derived from the DNA, and the V and J assignments and clone size from that table. The sample carries roughly 170,000 clones, around 86% recorded once. Per the germline V gene, CDR1 is MDHEN and CDR2 is SYDVKM. The CDR3 sequence is 14 residues long. V gave up 8 bases and J gave up 3 bases; unmatched junction bases: 8. The V and J genes are TRBV28 and TRBJ1-1; 8 bases agree with TRBD1. The sequenced sample consisted of peripheral blood. The sequence was collected from a man in his forties with active or convalescent COVID-19. CDR3 amino acids: CASARTGPYTEAFF. The CDR3 DNA is TGTGCCAGCGCTAGGACAGGGCCTTACACTGAAGCTTTCTTT.